Listed below are T cell receptor beta chains from one sample, sequenced in a study of beta chain features in type 1 diabetes. Clones were sequenced by immunoSEQ multiplex PCR, and TCRdb holds only the in-frame ones, with some missing. The sample carries fewer than 350,000 clones, about 15% recorded once. The specimen was naive CD4+ T cells from blood. The receptors were sampled from a man between 18 and 35 years old with type 1 diabetes. Each CDR3 is given with its conserved first and last residue. A D gene is named only where the DNA matches it firmly. The size of a clone is reported for some rows only, either as once, few or many, or as a class for expanded clones.

cdr3_aa,cdr3_nt,v_call,j_call,clone_size,d_call
CASSFVGAGHSNQPQHF,TGTGCCAGCAGTTTTGTGGGCGCCGGCCATTCCAATCAGCCCCAGCATTTT,TRBV27,TRBJ1-5,few,NA
CASSPEGRGYYGYTF,TGTGCCAGCAGCCCCGAGGGCAGGGGATACTATGGCTACACCTTC,TRBV9,TRBJ1-2,NA,NA
CASTGGGGHVREQYF,TGTGCCAGCACCGGGGGCGGGGGGCACGTAAGGGAGCAGTACTTC,TRBV28,TRBJ2-7,few,TRBD2
CASNTAAYEQYF,TGTGCCAGCAATACAGCAGCCTACGAGCAGTACTTC,TRBV28,TRBJ2-7,NA,NA
CASSQTGLRWGYTF,TGTGCCAGCAGCCAGACAGGTCTCCGGTGGGGCTACACCTTC,TRBV14,TRBJ1-2,NA,NA
CSVGRETQYF,TGCAGTGTGGGGCGCGAGACCCAGTACTTC,TRBV20-1,TRBJ2-5,few,NA
CASSQDAAATGELFF,TGTGCCAGCAGCCAAGATGCGGCAGCAACTGGGGAGCTGTTTTTT,TRBV4-2,TRBJ2-2,few,NA
CATRTGEDQPQHF,TGTGCCACACGGACAGGGGAAGATCAGCCCCAGCATTTT,TRBV10-3,TRBJ1-5,NA,TRBD1
CASSFETSGTYEQYF,TGTGCCAGCAGCTTTGAGACTAGCGGGACCTACGAGCAGTACTTC,TRBV7-2,TRBJ2-7,few,TRBD2
CASIRTGVSFF,TGTGCCAGCATACGGACAGGGGTGTCGTTCTTT,TRBV28,TRBJ1-1,NA,TRBD1
CSTRDIGARDEKLFF,TGCAGCACCCGGGACATAGGAGCAAGGGATGAAAAACTGTTTTTT,TRBV29-1,TRBJ1-4,few,NA
CASSQGTGKNIQYF,TGCGCCAGCAGCCAAGGGACAGGAAAAAACATTCAGTACTTC,TRBV4-3,TRBJ2-4,NA,TRBD1
CATSRDQGTRTYYGYTF,TGTGCCACCAGCAGAGATCAAGGGACACGTACTTACTATGGCTACACCTTC,TRBV15,TRBJ1-2,NA,NA
CASSLGDRGSRTDTQYF,TGTGCCAGCAGCTTAGGTGACAGGGGGTCACGCACAGATACGCAGTATTTT,TRBV7-2,TRBJ2-3,NA,TRBD1
CASTVASGSTDTQYF,TGTGCCAGCACCGTGGCTAGCGGTAGCACAGATACGCAGTATTTT,TRBV6-1,TRBJ2-3,NA,TRBD2
CSGLMGGIGNEQFF,TGCAGCGGCCTGATGGGGGGGATCGGGAATGAGCAGTTCTTC,TRBV29-1,TRBJ2-1,few,TRBD2
CAWSVSRGTRGYTF,TGTGCCTGGAGTGTATCAAGGGGAACCCGGGGCTACACCTTC,TRBV30,TRBJ1-2,NA,NA
CSVGPGQGKVYEQYF,TGCAGCGTTGGGCCCGGACAGGGAAAAGTCTACGAGCAGTACTTC,TRBV29-1,TRBJ2-7,few,TRBD1
CASSQDRRPVIMDTQYF,TGCGCCAGCAGCCAAGATCGGCGGCCGGTCATTATGGATACGCAGTATTTT,TRBV4-1,TRBJ2-3,NA,NA
CASSTYTGGYEQYF,TGTGCCAGTAGTACATATACAGGGGGCTACGAGCAGTACTTC,TRBV19,TRBJ2-7,few,TRBD1
CASSLAYRDRGHDEQYF,TGTGCCAGCAGCTTGGCCTACCGGGACAGGGGACATGACGAGCAGTACTTC,TRBV7-9,TRBJ2-7,few,TRBD1
CAISEFGQGAYEQYF,TGTGCCATCAGTGAATTCGGACAGGGAGCCTACGAGCAGTACTTC,TRBV10-3,TRBJ2-7,NA,TRBD1
CASSLVRVPNQPQHF,TGTGCCAGCAGCTTAGTCAGGGTACCGAATCAGCCCCAGCATTTT,TRBV7-2,TRBJ1-5,NA,NA
CASSQVGGNEQYF,TGCGCCAGCAGCCAAGTGGGAGGAAACGAGCAGTACTTC,TRBV4-3,TRBJ2-7,NA,NA
CASSRQFDNEQFF,TGTGCCAGCAGTCGACAGTTTGACAATGAGCAGTTCTTC,TRBV11-2,TRBJ2-1,NA,NA
CAWNPGTGGRDTQYF,TGTGCCTGGAATCCCGGGACAGGGGGCCGAGATACGCAGTATTTT,TRBV30,TRBJ2-3,NA,TRBD1
CASSYQGSGVSVQFF,TGTGCCAGCAGTTATCAAGGGTCGGGGGTTAGCGTGCAGTTCTTC,TRBV6-5,TRBJ2-1,few,NA
CSVKGLVRETQYF,TGCAGCGTAAAAGGACTAGTGCGAGAGACCCAGTACTTC,TRBV29-1,TRBJ2-5,NA,TRBD2
CASSYPLGPSNEQYF,TGTGCCAGCAGCTACCCTTTGGGCCCAAGCAACGAGCAGTACTTC,TRBV5-6,TRBJ2-7,NA,NA
CASSRGDGYTF,TGTGCCAGCAGCAGGGGCGATGGCTACACCTTC,TRBV7-9,TRBJ1-2,few,NA
CASSYRGQGTYEQYF,TGTGCCAGCAGCTACCGGGGACAGGGGACCTACGAGCAGTACTTC,TRBV5-4,TRBJ2-7,few,TRBD1
CATSRVIAPNEQYF,TGTGCCACCAGCAGGGTGATAGCTCCTAACGAGCAGTACTTC,TRBV15,TRBJ2-7,NA,NA
CASSFGRGANVLTF,TGTGCCAGCAGTTTTGGGAGGGGGGCCAACGTCCTGACTTTC,TRBV27,TRBJ2-6,once,NA
CASDRLNTGELFF,TGTGCCAGCGACCGACTTAACACCGGGGAGCTGTTTTTT,TRBV5-6,TRBJ2-2,few,NA
CASSYSPTTYEQYF,TGTGCCAGCAGTTACTCTCCGACAACCTACGAGCAGTACTTC,TRBV6-5,TRBJ2-7,few,NA
CSVGGRLQETQYF,TGCAGCGTTGGCGGGAGGCTCCAAGAGACCCAGTACTTC,TRBV29-1,TRBJ2-5,few,TRBD2
CASSLDWMDKTQYF,TGTGCCAGCAGCTTAGATTGGATGGACAAGACCCAGTACTTC,TRBV7-2,TRBJ2-5,NA,NA
CASSVTGTGKETQYF,TGCGCCAGCAGCGTTACCGGGACAGGGAAAGAGACCCAGTACTTC,TRBV5-1,TRBJ2-5,NA,TRBD1
CASSVAAGGFYEQYF,TGTGCCAGCAGCGTAGCGGCGGGGGGTTTCTACGAGCAGTACTTC,TRBV9,TRBJ2-7,few,TRBD2